The rows below give T cell receptor beta chains drawn from one sample of a study of blood T cell repertoires in COVID-19. The method was immunoSEQ multiplex PCR; TCRdb's version includes in-frame clones alone and lacks a portion of them. The data show a few hundred thousand clones, with about 87% seen just once and about 8.9% held by the top ten. Sequenced sample: PBMCs or T cells enriched from blood (not recorded which). All receptors come from a woman younger than 30 who had recovered from COVID-19. Both conserved end residues are part of each CDR3. The order of the fields is V gene, J gene, CDR3 protein.

v_call: TRBV28
j_call: TRBJ2-3
cdr3_aa: CASRLPGLGYSSTDTQYF

v_call: TRBV7-2
j_call: TRBJ2-3
cdr3_aa: CASSSQGTDSTDTQYF

v_call: TRBV6-2/TRBV6-3
j_call: TRBJ2-3
cdr3_aa: CASSPGLAADTQYF

v_call: TRBV10-1
j_call: TRBJ1-4
cdr3_aa: CASSETKQGANEKLFF

v_call: TRBV12-3/TRBV12-4
j_call: TRBJ1-6
cdr3_aa: CASTWGDSPLHF

v_call: TRBV13
j_call: TRBJ1-3
cdr3_aa: CASSPNRNTIYF

v_call: TRBV27
j_call: TRBJ1-5
cdr3_aa: CASSFLASGGGYQPQHF

v_call: TRBV18
j_call: TRBJ1-6
cdr3_aa: CASSPQDSFGWDSPLHF

v_call: TRBV3-1/TRBV3-2
j_call: TRBJ1-6
cdr3_aa: CASSQAVAGSPLHF

v_call: TRBV9
j_call: TRBJ2-3
cdr3_aa: CASSGRTSTDTQYF

v_call: TRBV5-8
j_call: TRBJ1-5
cdr3_aa: CASSLAFGSGQPQHF

v_call: TRBV7-2
j_call: TRBJ2-7
cdr3_aa: CASSHPSGLAGGEYYEQYF

v_call: TRBV6-5
j_call: TRBJ2-7
cdr3_aa: CASSHRDRGNEQYF

v_call: TRBV27
j_call: TRBJ2-2
cdr3_aa: CASSPPTAGELFF

v_call: TRBV9
j_call: TRBJ2-3
cdr3_aa: CASSVAMPSGGVVTGTSTDTQYF

v_call: TRBV10-3
j_call: TRBJ1-1
cdr3_aa: CAISESMGRGTEAFF

v_call: TRBV7-8
j_call: TRBJ1-5
cdr3_aa: CASSPQWLEPQHF

v_call: TRBV28
j_call: TRBJ2-1
cdr3_aa: CASSLLGGGTNEQFF

v_call: TRBV11-2
j_call: TRBJ1-2
cdr3_aa: CASSLGTGDGYTF

v_call: TRBV7-3
j_call: TRBJ1-3
cdr3_aa: CARREGKIAGNTIYF

v_call: TRBV5-6
j_call: TRBJ2-2
cdr3_aa: CASSLGSSGRASGELFF

v_call: TRBV11-1
j_call: TRBJ1-1
cdr3_aa: CASSPDREREAFF

v_call: TRBV5-4
j_call: TRBJ1-4
cdr3_aa: CASSFSTGRNEKLFF

v_call: TRBV28
j_call: TRBJ2-5
cdr3_aa: CASSLSRWRNLGLASETQYF

v_call: TRBV7-9
j_call: TRBJ1-2
cdr3_aa: CASSLAGTRKNYGYTF

v_call: TRBV5-1
j_call: TRBJ1-2
cdr3_aa: CASSPGTGTTTGGYTF

v_call: TRBV28
j_call: TRBJ1-2
cdr3_aa: CASSLTGKFGGYTF

v_call: TRBV6-8
j_call: TRBJ1-5
cdr3_aa: CASRDINEITQPQHF

v_call: TRBV27
j_call: TRBJ1-1
cdr3_aa: CASSSLQGMNTEAFF

v_call: TRBV5-5
j_call: TRBJ1-1
cdr3_aa: CASSLRGSEVFMNTEAFF

v_call: TRBV30
j_call: TRBJ2-5
cdr3_aa: CAWAAVAKETQYF

v_call: TRBV6-1
j_call: TRBJ1-2
cdr3_aa: CASSDRQGRDYGYTF

v_call: TRBV15
j_call: TRBJ1-1
cdr3_aa: CATSRDYSKQGTEAFF

v_call: TRBV4-3
j_call: TRBJ1-1
cdr3_aa: CASSQDEAGANTEAFF

v_call: TRBV13
j_call: TRBJ2-2
cdr3_aa: CASSLGRQGWTGELFF

v_call: TRBV6-5
j_call: TRBJ2-5
cdr3_aa: CASGGREGETQYF

v_call: TRBV9
j_call: TRBJ1-1
cdr3_aa: CASSPRVNTEAFF

v_call: TRBV2
j_call: TRBJ2-1
cdr3_aa: CASSHYAYSQRGGEQFF

v_call: TRBV23-1
j_call: TRBJ2-7
cdr3_aa: CASSQTAYEQYF

v_call: TRBV19
j_call: TRBJ2-2
cdr3_aa: CASLDRNSYYTGELFF

v_call: TRBV5-1
j_call: TRBJ2-1
cdr3_aa: CASSVTGNREQFF

v_call: TRBV28
j_call: TRBJ2-5
cdr3_aa: CASSLYRGQETQYF

v_call: TRBV28
j_call: TRBJ2-5
cdr3_aa: CASSLYRRMRETQYF

v_call: TRBV7-2
j_call: TRBJ1-2
cdr3_aa: CASSLNARTGEKGYTF

v_call: TRBV20-1
j_call: TRBJ2-7
cdr3_aa: CSASDRTGRYEQYF

v_call: TRBV28
j_call: TRBJ1-4
cdr3_aa: CASSLTGAANEKLFF

v_call: TRBV9
j_call: TRBJ1-2
cdr3_aa: CASSVSGKASGYTF

v_call: TRBV2
j_call: TRBJ1-1
cdr3_aa: CASPKGDSLEAFF

v_call: TRBV5-6
j_call: TRBJ2-3
cdr3_aa: CASSLGMESHTDTQYF

v_call: TRBV4-3
j_call: TRBJ1-1
cdr3_aa: CASSQESHTMVNTEAFF

v_call: TRBV19
j_call: TRBJ1-2
cdr3_aa: CASMFGGVKSGYTF

v_call: TRBV6-5
j_call: TRBJ2-7
cdr3_aa: CASSQGLAASYEQYF

v_call: TRBV21-1
j_call: TRBJ1-1
cdr3_aa: CASTNQGMNTEAFF

v_call: TRBV4-1
j_call: TRBJ2-1
cdr3_aa: CASSLRDSYNEQFF

v_call: TRBV7-2
j_call: TRBJ1-2
cdr3_aa: CASSIQGYYGYTF

v_call: TRBV7-6
j_call: TRBJ1-2
cdr3_aa: CASSITDLSPGGYTF

v_call: TRBV2
j_call: TRBJ2-2
cdr3_aa: CASSEQGATGELFF

v_call: TRBV10-3
j_call: TRBJ2-7
cdr3_aa: CAISASGSSYEQYF

v_call: TRBV4-3
j_call: TRBJ2-3
cdr3_aa: CASSQEYTSGADTQYF

v_call: TRBV28
j_call: TRBJ2-1
cdr3_aa: CASSNPPGLAGPNEQFF